Following are 26 T cell receptor beta chains from one sample sequenced in a study of blood T cell repertoires in COVID-19 (dated by TCRdb to about 2020). Library method: the immunoSEQ multiplex PCR assay. Drawn from immuneACCESS, this table holds only the in-frame rearrangements with V and J called that TCRdb kept. Clones are partly lost; checked studies trace under half to an unresolved V gene and leave the rest unexplained. The sample contains some 150,000 clones, around 84% of them found a single time. Together, the top ten hold about 14% of the sample. The sequenced material came from peripheral blood. All receptors come from a woman in her seventies with COVID-19, enrolled during active disease.

This clone was detected a few times. The chain carries TRBV5-1 and TRBJ2-1; TRBD1 might be the D (6 bases). Germline assignment: CDR1 SGHRS and CDR2 YFSETQ. V was clipped by 2 bases and J by 6 bases, with 15 bases between them. The CDR3 has 15 residues. For the CDR3, the DNA is TGCGCCAGCAGCTTCGGACAGCCGGGTCGCAATGAGCAGTTCTTC. Protein sequence: CASSFGQPGRNEQFF.

The V call is TRBV5-1, the J call TRBJ1-3, with D possibly matching TRBD1 (6 bases). This CDR3 spans 15 amino acids. The V gene's germline CDR1 is SGHRS and CDR2 YFSETQ. V lost 4 bases and J 4 bases, leaving 15 bases between the germline ends. The CDR3: CASSTNTGSGNTIYF. In DNA, the CDR3 is TGCGCCAGCAGCACCAACACAGGGAGCGGAAACACCATATATTTT.

The chain recombines TRBV5-1 with TRBJ1-4, with D possibly TRBD1 on 6 matching bases. Trimming stripped 2 bases from V and 1 base from J, with 9 bases between. The CDR3 is made up of 15 amino acids. The germline V gene encodes CDR1 SGHRS and CDR2 YFSETQ. This chain's CDR3 is CASSFSGQTNEKLFF. CDR3 in DNA: TGCGCCAGCAGCTTTTCGGGACAAACTAATGAAAAACTGTTTTTT.

CDR3 nucleotides: TGTGCCATCAGACCTATTGACAGGGATAGAAACACCATATATTTT. Residues: CAIRPIDRDRNTIYF. The chain has TRBV10-3 and TRBJ1-3; the match to TRBD1 covers 7 bases. The germline CDR1 and CDR2 sequences are ENHRY and SYGVKD. CDR3 size: 15 residues. The V and J ends lost 6 bases and 5 bases, in that order; junction bases with no gene match: 10.

This chain links TRBV6-6 with TRBJ2-7; possibly TRBD1 for D (5 bases). This CDR3 has 13 amino acids. The V end was cut by 2 bases, the J end by 2 bases, with 7 bases between. Germline V gene data show CDR1 as MNHNY and CDR2 as SVGAGI (reference sequence). CDR3 loop: CASSYTDTYEQYV. DNA for the CDR3: TGTGCCAGCAGTTACACGGACACCTACGAGCAGTACGTC.

The V and J genes are TRBV30 and TRBJ1-1; D possibly corresponds to TRBD1 (5 bases). CDR3 size: 16 residues. V lost 3 bases to trimming and J lost 0 bases, with 17 bases between them. Germline CDR1 and CDR2: GTSNPN and SVGIG (reference sequence). CDR3 bases: TGTGCCTGGAGCAAACAGGCATTGACCCTGAACACTGAAGCTTTCTTT. It codes for CAWSKQALTLNTEAFF.

The V gene is TRBV6-2 or TRBV6-3, the J gene TRBJ1-1; no firm D call. In germline, CDR1 is MNHEY, CDR2 SVGEGT. V was clipped by 2 bases and J by 3 bases, with 7 bases between them. This CDR3 contains 13 residues. CDR3 in DNA: TGTGCCAGCAGTTACCGGGAGCACACTGAAGCTTTCTTT. Its translation is CASSYREHTEAFF.

This clone is a singleton in its sample. The chain uses TRBV6-1 and TRBJ1-5; 7 positions agree with TRBD1. The ends lost 2 bases at V and 7 bases at J; junction bases unmatched: 2. The CDR3 totals 13 residues. Germline V gene data show CDR1 as MNHNS and CDR2 as SASEGT. CDR3 in DNA: TGTGCCAGCAGTGAATCCAGGGGGCAGCCCCAGCATTTT. Amino acid sequence: CASSESRGQPQHF.

The gene calls are TRBV5-4 and TRBJ1-2; 7 bases map to TRBD1. Germline CDR1 reads SGHNT; CDR2 reads YYREEE (reference sequence). Losses at the gene ends were 0 bases for V and 7 bases for J; bases not matched to a gene: 3. This CDR3 spans 13 amino acids. This chain's CDR3 is CASSLVQGTGYTF. CDR3 sequence (DNA): TGTGCCAGCAGCTTGGTACAGGGGACTGGCTACACCTTC.

For the CDR3, the DNA is TGTGCCAGCAGTCCGGGACAGGGCCCCTCTAGTGAAAAACTGTTTTTT. As protein: CASSPGQGPSSEKLFF. This chain connects TRBV6-6 to TRBJ1-4, with 9 bases that match TRBD1. The CDR3 is made up of 16 amino acids. Per the germline V gene, CDR1 is MNHNY and CDR2 is SVGAGI (reference sequence). V dropped 5 bases and J dropped 7; count of bases not matched to a gene: 11.

This clone occurred a few times. The chain combines TRBV7-9 with TRBJ1-6; 12 positions match TRBD1. The V gene end was trimmed by 3 bases and the J gene end by 8 bases; junction bases not matched to a gene: 8. Per the germline V gene, CDR1 is SEHNR and CDR2 is FQNEAQ (reference sequence). The CDR3 is 17 amino acids. The DNA of the CDR3 is TGTGCCAGCAGCTTCGGGACAGGGGGCTTAGGGGATTCACCCCTCCACTTT. Residues: CASSFGTGGLGDSPLHF.

CDR3 DNA sequence: TGTGCCAGCAGCTTAAGGCCCCGGCAGGGACAGCCCCAGCATTTT. As protein: CASSLRPRQGQPQHF. V and J are TRBV7-2 and TRBJ1-5; tentative D call: TRBD1 (5 bases). The germline CDR1 and CDR2 sequences are SGHTA and FQGNSA. The CDR3 runs to 15 residues. V gave up 2 bases and J gave up 7 bases, with 15 bases separating them.

The chain combines TRBV29-1 with TRBJ2-2; TRBD1 matches 11 bases. The junction had 5 bases not matched to a gene; V was cut back by 6 bases and J by 5 bases. Per germline, CDR1 SQVTM and CDR2 ANQGSEA. This CDR3 comprises 14 residues. CDR3 sequence reads: CSVSGQGATGELFF. The CDR3 nucleotides read TGCAGCGTGAGCGGACAGGGGGCAACCGGGGAGCTGTTTTTT.

The V and J genes are TRBV4-1 and TRBJ1-6, with D possibly being TRBD1 (5 bases). The CDR3 spans 13 residues. CDR1 is MGHRA and CDR2 is YSYEKL in the germline V gene. Trimming left V 5 bases short and J 7 bases short, with 9 bases between. CDR3 sequence reads: CASSEPGNSPLHF. CDR3 DNA sequence: TGCGCCAGCAGCGAACCAGGGAATTCACCCCTCCACTTT.

The V and J genes are TRBV30 and TRBJ1-5, with 7 nucleotides matching TRBD1. This CDR3 contains 14 residues. CDR1 and CDR2 (germline): GTSNPN, SVGIG (reference sequence). With V trimmed by 2 bases and J by 1 base, 2 bases remained unmatched. CDR3 amino acids: CAWSRGQSNQPQHF. The CDR3 bases are TGTGCCTGGAGTAGGGGACAGAGCAATCAGCCCCAGCATTTT.

The genes are TRBV15 and TRBJ2-1; the match to TRBD2 covers 14 bases. The CDR3 extends over 19 amino acids. Losses at the gene ends were 1 base for V and 9 bases for J; bases not matched to a gene: 14. CDR1 and CDR2 (germline): LNHNV, YYDKDF (reference sequence). CDR3 sequence reads: CATSRGPGLAGVPGSEQFF. CDR3 bases: TGTGCCACCAGCAGAGGGCCGGGACTAGCGGGAGTTCCAGGGAGTGAGCAGTTCTTC.

The chain joins TRBV19 to TRBJ2-7; TRBD1 might be the D (6 bases). V dropped 1 base and J dropped 4 bases, with 14 bases sitting between them. CDR1 is LNHDA, CDR2 SQIVND, per germline (reference sequence). The CDR3 has 15 amino acids. The CDR3 coding sequence is TGTGCCAGTAGTATAGGCAGGGACAACTTTTACGAGCAGTACTTC. Amino acid sequence: CASSIGRDNFYEQYF.

The V gene is TRBV6-5, the J gene TRBJ1-2; 10 bases map to TRBD1. This CDR3 comprises 15 residues. V shed 6 bases, J shed 2 bases, and the junction held 6 bases outside the gene matches. The germline gives CDR1 MNHEY, CDR2 SVGAGI. The CDR3 loop is CASSKTDRGNYGYTF. CDR3 DNA sequence: TGTGCCAGCAGCAAAACGGACAGGGGGAACTATGGCTACACCTTC.

This clone was detected only a few times. V and J are TRBV5-1 and TRBJ2-6; 9 nucleotides match TRBD2. J gave up 2 bases and V 4 bases, and 4 bases lay outside the gene matches. CDR1 and CDR2 from the germline V gene are SGHRS and YFSETQ. The CDR3 has 16 amino acids. The CDR3 loop is CASSLGGGAGANVLTF. The CDR3, as DNA: TGCGCCAGCAGCCTTGGCGGGGGGGCTGGGGCCAACGTCCTGACTTTC. The variable domain in full, completed from reference TRBV5-1 and TRBJ2-6, reads KAGVTQTPRYLIKTRGQQVTLSCSPISGHRSVSWYQQTPGQGLQFLFEYFSETQRNKGNFPGRFSGRQFSNSRSEMNVSTLELGDSALYLCASSLGGGAGANVLTFGAGSRLTVL.

This clone showed up just a few times. J is TRBJ2-2 and V is TRBV3-1 (or the pseudogene TRBV3-2), with 9 positions matching TRBD1. CDR3 length: 15 amino acids. V lost 4 bases, J lost 6 bases, and 6 bases stayed unmatched. From germline, CDR1 is LGHDT and CDR2 YNNKEL (reference sequence). The DNA of the CDR3 is TGTGCCAGCAGCCCCCCCCGGACAGGGGCCGGGGAGCTGTTTTTT. Its protein product is CASSPPRTGAGELFF.

This chain connects TRBV3-1 (or the pseudogene TRBV3-2) to TRBJ1-5; 8 nucleotides line up with TRBD1. Trimming cost V 2 bases and J 6 bases; bases outside gene matches: 3. This CDR3 is 14 amino acids long. The germline V gene has CDR1 LGHDT and CDR2 YNNKEL (reference sequence). DNA of the CDR3: TGTGCCAGCAGCCAATGGACAGGGAGTCAGCCCCAGCATTTT. Protein sequence: CASSQWTGSQPQHF.

Turning to this clone: The sample holds other DNA sequences that translate to the same CDR3. The rearrangement links TRBV18 to TRBJ2-3, with a weak D call TRBD2 (5 bases). With 4 bases removed from V and 3 bases from J, the gap between germline ends came to 8 bases. The CDR3 has 13 amino acids. The germline V gene encodes CDR1 KGHSH and CDR2 LQKENI. The CDR3 bases are TGTGCCAGCTCACGCGGGTTGACAGATACGCAGTATTTT. Its protein product is CASSRGLTDTQYF. Full variable domain (missing parts from reference TRBV18 and TRBJ2-3): NAGVMQNPRHLVRRRGQEARLRCSPMKGHSHVYWYRQLPEEGLKFMVYLQKENIIDESGMPKERFSAEFPKEGPSILRIQQVVRGDSAAYFCASSRGLTDTQYFGPGTRLTVL.

J is TRBJ1-2 and V is TRBV11-2; TRBD1 aligns across 9 bases. The germline CDR1 and CDR2 sequences are SGHAT and FQNNGV. V lost 5 bases and J lost 8; bases outside the gene matches: 9. This CDR3 has 14 residues. The CDR3 nucleotides are TGTGCCAGCAGCCCGGCACAGGGGGCGAGCGGCTACACCTTC. It specifies CASSPAQGASGYTF.

This rearrangement joins TRBV7-9 to TRBJ2-5; D is unresolved. Germline CDR1 SEHNR, CDR2 FQNEAQ (reference sequence). The CDR3 totals 11 residues. Trimming removed 6 bases at V and 2 bases at J, with 4 bases between. CDR3 sequence (DNA): TGTGCCAGCAGGCTACAAGAGACCCAGTACTTC. This gives the protein CASRLQETQYF.

V is TRBV5-1 and J is TRBJ2-5; D gene uncertain. Germline values: CDR1 SGHRS, CDR2 YFSETQ. V was shortened by 0 bases and J by 1 base, with 7 bases between the two germline ends. The CDR3 contains 14 residues. In nucleotides, the CDR3 is TGCGCCAGCAGCTTGGAACCCAGCCAAGAGACCCAGTACTTC. Amino acid sequence: CASSLEPSQETQYF.

The CDR3 DNA is TGTGCCAGCGACCTAAGGGGGCACGGAAACACCATATATTTT. It yields the protein CASDLRGHGNTIYF. V is TRBV28 and J is TRBJ1-3; 7 nucleotides agree with TRBD1. V dropped 8 bases and J dropped 4; count of bases not matched to a gene: 8. The germline gives CDR1 MDHEN, CDR2 SYDVKM. The CDR3 length is 14 residues.